The source of this TCR beta chain is a study of shared clonotypes between healthy human individuals. Findings and limits, study-wide: An effect of sequencing depth on clonotype sharing among donors was expected. Sharing across several donors was seen in 4.5% to 6.5% of naive CD4 clonotypes.

As for this clone: The target antigen is unknown.

Only CD45RO-negative cells positively selected for CCR7 counted as naive CD8 cells, so terminally differentiated effector memory CD45RA+ cells were excluded. The study drew its donors from healthy HIV-negative adults without recent acute infections or vaccinations. Authors' analysis steps: ImmunoSEQ output lacked quality scores and full-length reads, limiting matched filtering. Produced via immunoSEQ multiplex PCR; TCRdb's table is partial and in-frame only. That table supplies the V and J calls and clone size; D and trimming were determined from the DNA. The table has millions of clones, roughly 91% seen once; the top ten hold about 1.8%. Germline V gene sequence: CDR1 MNHEY, CDR2 SMNVEV (reference sequence). The CDR3 spans 14 residues. V was trimmed by 5 bases and J by 1 base, leaving 10 bases between them.

V is TRBV27 and J is TRBJ2-3; D unclear. Material: naive CD8+ T cells from PBMCs. The clonotype comes from a young man in good health. Some clones in this sample may be carry-over from other donors' samples. CDR3 nucleotide sequence: TGTGCCAGCAGTCGCGAGCTCCGCACAGATACGCAGTATTTT. Translated: CASSRELRTDTQYF.